Shown below are 26 T cell receptor beta chains from a single sample sequenced in a study of blood T cells in healthy people across ages. Then a second PCR, running roughly 7 to 11 cycles, was carried out with a sample-barcoded 5' primer and a J-beta primer mix. Via MiXCR, TCRdb re-called the 5' RACE reads, giving one row per CDR3 protein. The repertoire holds about 1,500,000 distinct CDR3 sequences, about 43% seen once, with 7.9% in the top ten. The sample was blood. These receptors all stem from a woman under 30 in good health.

In its sample, this clonotype was seen a few times. This chain uses TRBV7-9 with TRBJ2-7; 9 bases are shared with TRBD2. CDR1 and CDR2 (germline): SEHNR, FQNEAQ (reference sequence). The CDR3 has 14 amino acids. Trimming removed 7 bases from V and 5 bases from J; junction bases left unmatched: 9. The CDR3 sequence is CASNLAGVTDEQYF. CDR3 coding DNA: TGTGCCAGCAATTTAGCGGGAGTAACGGACGAGCAGTACTTC.

As to this clonotype: Given a much more abundant clone one base away, this may be a read error. The genes are TRBV12-3 or TRBV12-4 and TRBJ2-7, with D perhaps given as TRBD1 or TRBD2 (5 bases each). Trimming left V 6 bases short and J 2 bases short, with 14 bases between. The CDR3 spans 14 residues. The CDR3 DNA reads TGTGCCAGCAGCTCGGGACCGACTACCTACGAGCAGTACTTC. Its translation is CASSSGPTTYEQYF.

The J gene is TRBJ2-5, the V gene TRBV12-3 or TRBV12-4; the match to TRBD1 covers 8 bases. The J segment lost 5 bases and the V segment lost 6 bases, leaving 5 bases of the junction unmatched. The CDR3 runs to 13 residues. The CDR3: CASRSDRGETQYF. The CDR3 DNA follows: TGTGCCAGCAGATCAGACAGGGGCGAGACCCAGTACTTC.

This clonotype was picked up many times. V gene TRBV12-3 or TRBV12-4 combines with J gene TRBJ1-5; the D is unclear. Trimming pared 7 bases from V and 0 bases from J, leaving 10 bases between. The CDR3 length is 14 residues. CDR3 nucleotides: TGTGCCAGCAATTCAGCCTTTAGCAATCAGCCCCAGCATTTT. Protein product: CASNSAFSNQPQHF.

This chain links TRBV29-1 with TRBJ2-1, with D unclear. V lost 4 bases to trimming and J lost 8 bases, with 12 bases between them. This CDR3 spans 12 amino acids. Germline lookup yields CDR1 SQVTM and CDR2 ANQGSEA. The CDR3 region is CSVGPELHEQFF. The CDR3 DNA is TGCAGCGTTGGACCGGAGCTCCATGAGCAGTTCTTC.

The V and J genes are TRBV29-1 and TRBJ2-7, with 7 nucleotides matching TRBD1. V shed 0 bases, J shed 0 bases, and the junction held 5 bases outside the gene matches. The CDR3 is 15 amino acids. Germline lookup yields CDR1 SQVTM and CDR2 ANQGSEA. CDR3: CSVEELDRSSYEQYF. In DNA, the CDR3 is TGCAGCGTTGAAGAGCTGGACAGGTCCTCCTACGAGCAGTACTTC.

This chain joins TRBV7-3 and TRBJ2-1, with TRBD2 matching over 9 bases. Germline-derived CDR1 and CDR2 are SGHTA and FQGTGA. Germline trimming cut 4 bases from V and 3 bases from J; bases unmatched to any gene: 7. The CDR3 totals 16 residues. CDR3 in amino acids: CASSSISGGFYNEQFF. As DNA, the CDR3 is TGTGCCAGCAGCTCAATTAGCGGGGGTTTCTACAATGAGCAGTTCTTC.

This clonotype was found a few times. The chain is built from TRBV6-5 and TRBJ1-2; weak D call: TRBD1 (6 bases). This CDR3 has 14 amino acids. V lost 7 bases and J 4 bases, leaving 16 bases between the germline ends. Germline lookup yields CDR1 MNHEY and CDR2 SVGAGI. In DNA form, the CDR3 reads TGTGCCAGCATTGCGGCAGGGGCGGCCTATGGCTACACCTTC. Its translation is CASIAAGAAYGYTF.

The rearrangement joins TRBV7-3 to TRBJ1-1; 8 bases map to TRBD1. The length of the CDR3 is 12 residues. Trimming at V came to 5 bases and at J to 11 bases, leaving 7 bases not matched to a gene. CDR1 is SGHTA, CDR2 FQGTGA, per germline. Written as DNA, the CDR3 is TGTGCCAGCAGCCCTGGACAGGGTCACGCTTTCTTT. Encoded protein: CASSPGQGHAFF.

V and J are TRBV5-1 and TRBJ2-1; TRBD2 aligns across 7 bases. V lost 5 bases, J lost 7 bases, and 9 bases stayed unmatched. Per the germline V gene, CDR1 is SGHRS and CDR2 is YFSETQ. This CDR3 contains 14 residues. The CDR3 sequence is CASRAGEIINEQFF. The CDR3 nucleotides read TGCGCCAGCAGGGCGGGAGAAATTATAAATGAGCAGTTCTTC.

This chain connects TRBV30 to TRBJ1-5, with no clear D. The germline V and J ends were trimmed by 4 bases and 4 bases, with 8 bases remaining between them. CDR3 length: 12 amino acids. Germline V gene lookup returns CDR1 GTSNPN and CDR2 SVGIG (reference sequence). In nucleotides, the CDR3 is TGTGCCTGGAACTTGCAGAATCAGCCCCAGCATTTT. As protein: CAWNLQNQPQHF.

The chain joins TRBV7-7 to TRBJ2-1, with 11 bases fitting TRBD2. V shed 5 bases and J 5 bases; nucleotides not matched to a gene: 11. Per the germline V gene, CDR1 is SSHAT and CDR2 is FNYEAQ (reference sequence). This CDR3 has 17 residues. The CDR3 sequence is CASSAFSGTSGNNEQFF. The CDR3 DNA reads as TGTGCCAGCAGCGCATTCTCCGGGACTAGCGGTAACAATGAGCAGTTCTTC.

This clonotype appeared a few times. The CDR3 DNA reads as TGTGCCAGCAGTTCCAGGGTGACCCAGTACTTC. Protein product: CASSSRVTQYF. This chain links TRBV6-5 with TRBJ2-5; D is perhaps TRBD1 (5 bases). Trimming removed 4 bases from V and 7 bases from J, with 7 bases in between. Germline CDR1 is MNHEY and CDR2 is SVGAGI. CDR3 size: 11 residues.

This clonotype was counted a few times. This sequence joins TRBV5-1 and TRBJ1-4, with 7 positions matching TRBD1. CDR1 and CDR2 (germline): SGHRS, YFSETQ. The CDR3 has 18 amino acids. The junction had 14 bases not matched to a gene; V was cut back by 1 base and J by 5 bases. DNA of the CDR3: TGCGCCAGCAGCTTGTGGGGTCAGGGGGACTCCTTGAATGAAAAACTGTTTTTT. This codes for CASSLWGQGDSLNEKLFF.

This clonotype has a handful of counts. V usage is TRBV9 and J usage is TRBJ1-2; D unclear. CDR3 length: 15 amino acids. Germline CDR1 and CDR2: SGDLS and YYNGEE. Trimming removed 0 bases at V and 7 bases at J, with 16 bases between. CDR3 in amino acids: CASSVESLSRGGYTF. CDR3 sequence (DNA): TGTGCCAGCAGCGTAGAAAGCCTTTCAAGAGGTGGCTACACCTTC.

The chain links TRBV3-1 to TRBJ2-3, with 7 bases that match TRBD1. Germline V gene lookup returns CDR1 LGHDT and CDR2 YNNKEL (reference sequence). The J segment lost 0 bases and the V segment lost 3 bases, leaving 3 bases of the junction unmatched. This CDR3 contains 15 residues. Here the CDR3 reads CASSHVDRSTDTQYF. The DNA for the CDR3 is TGTGCCAGCAGCCATGTGGACAGGAGCACAGATACGCAGTATTTT.

The chain combines TRBV20-1 with TRBJ1-1; possibly TRBD1 for D (5 bases). The CDR3 contains 16 residues. CDR1 and CDR2 (germline): DFQATT, SNEGSKA (reference sequence). Trimming left V 3 bases short and J 4 bases short, with 21 bases between. DNA for the CDR3: TGCAGTGCTAGCGGTTGGGGCGCGGAGGCACGCACTGAAGCTTTCTTT. This codes for CSASGWGAEARTEAFF.

The gene calls are TRBV6-5 and TRBJ2-3, with 7 bases matching TRBD2. Germline V gene data show CDR1 as MNHEY and CDR2 as SVGAGI. This CDR3 is 15 amino acids long. The V segment lost 5 bases and the J segment 2 bases; nucleotides outside the gene matches: 7. Written as DNA, the CDR3 is TGTGCCAGCAGTGATGCGGGGGACTTCACAGATACGCAGTATTTT. Its translation: CASSDAGDFTDTQYF.

V gene TRBV6-1 combines with J gene TRBJ2-2; D remains unclear. CDR1 and CDR2 (germline): MNHNS, SASEGT. V dropped 2 bases and J dropped 4 bases, with 5 bases sitting between them. The CDR3 loop spans 13 amino acids. The CDR3 region is CASSEWVTGELFF. In nucleotides, the CDR3 is TGTGCCAGCAGTGAATGGGTCACCGGGGAGCTGTTTTTT.

The rearrangement joins TRBV20-1 to TRBJ2-3; D ambiguous. The CDR3 extends over 14 amino acids. Deletions cut 3 bases from V and 1 base from J, with 11 bases between. Germline CDR1 is DFQATT and CDR2 is SNEGSKA (reference sequence). This CDR3 is CSASSPTRTDTQYF. The CDR3 DNA reads TGCAGTGCTAGTAGCCCGACTCGCACAGATACGCAGTATTTT.

This chain joins TRBV24-1 and TRBJ2-2; weak D call: TRBD2 (5 bases). The V end lost 10 bases, the J end lost 3 bases, and 14 bases lay between the germline ends. Germline V gene data show CDR1 as KGHDR and CDR2 as SFDVKD. The CDR3 runs to 14 residues. The CDR3 region has the DNA TGTGCCACGTCCCCTTTGGGAGACACCGGGGAGCTGTTTTTT. Residues: CATSPLGDTGELFF.

This rearrangement joins TRBV4-1 to TRBJ2-7; 10 bases agree with TRBD1. V was pared by 1 base and J by 2 bases, with 5 bases of the junction left unmatched. The CDR3 covers 16 residues. Germline V gene lookup returns CDR1 MGHRA and CDR2 YSYEKL. In nucleotides, the CDR3 is TGCGCCAGCAGCCAAGGACAGGGGGCTACACCCTACGAGCAGTACTTC. Encoded protein: CASSQGQGATPYEQYF.

The count of this clonotype is one. The rearrangement links TRBV12-3 or TRBV12-4 to TRBJ2-1; TRBD2 matches at 8 bases. The CDR3 is made up of 15 amino acids. The junction had 9 bases not matched to a gene; V was cut back by 1 base and J by 10 bases. The DNA of the CDR3 is TGTGCCAGCAGTTTAGAGGGAGCGGGAGCTAGGGAGCAGTTCTTC. Its translation: CASSLEGAGAREQFF.

The chain employs TRBV7-8 and TRBJ1-2; unclear D gene. The V gene's germline CDR1 is SGHVS and CDR2 FQNEAQ. Trimming removed 2 bases at V and 0 bases at J, with 7 bases between. This CDR3 contains 14 residues. The CDR3 protein is CASSLKTANYGYTF. As DNA, the CDR3 is TGTGCCAGCAGCTTAAAGACTGCTAACTATGGCTACACCTTC.

The chain uses TRBV9 and TRBJ1-2; 9 bases align to TRBD1. Losses at the gene ends were 4 bases for V and 4 bases for J; bases not matched to a gene: 11. Germline V CDR1 and CDR2: SGDLS, YYNGEE. This CDR3 comprises 16 residues. CDR3 sequence: CASSLTDRGLPYGYTF. The CDR3 bases are TGTGCCAGCAGCTTAACCGACAGGGGGTTACCCTATGGCTACACCTTC.

The CDR3: CASSRTDGQILVSTDTQYF. The CDR3 bases are TGTGCCAGCAGCCGCACCGATGGACAGATTTTGGTTAGCACAGATACGCAGTATTTT. V and J are TRBV7-6 and TRBJ2-3; D possibly corresponds to TRBD1 (6 bases). V lost 5 bases and J 0 bases, leaving 24 bases between the germline ends. The CDR3 contains 19 residues. Looked up from germline, CDR1 is SGHVS and CDR2 is FNYEAQ.